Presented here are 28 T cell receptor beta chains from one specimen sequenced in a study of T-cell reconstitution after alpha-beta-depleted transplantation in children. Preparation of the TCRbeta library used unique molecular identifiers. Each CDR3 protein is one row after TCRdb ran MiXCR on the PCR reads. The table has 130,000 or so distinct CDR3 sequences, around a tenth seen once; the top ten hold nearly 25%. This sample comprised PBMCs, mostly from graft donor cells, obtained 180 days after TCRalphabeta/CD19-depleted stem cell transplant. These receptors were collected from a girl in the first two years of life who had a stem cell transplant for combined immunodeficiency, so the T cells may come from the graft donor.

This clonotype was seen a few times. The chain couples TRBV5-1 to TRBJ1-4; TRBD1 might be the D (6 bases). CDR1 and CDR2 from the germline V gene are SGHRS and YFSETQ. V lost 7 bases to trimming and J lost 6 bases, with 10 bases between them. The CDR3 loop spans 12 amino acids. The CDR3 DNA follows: TGCGCCAGCCGGGACATGGATGAAAAACTGTTTTTT. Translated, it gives CASRDMDEKLFF.

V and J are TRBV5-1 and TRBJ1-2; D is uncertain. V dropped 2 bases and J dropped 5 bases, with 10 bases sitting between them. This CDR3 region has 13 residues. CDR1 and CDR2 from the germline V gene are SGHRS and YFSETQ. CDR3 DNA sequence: TGCGCCAGCAGCTTTTCGCAGTCATATGGCTACACCTTC. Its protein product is CASSFSQSYGYTF.

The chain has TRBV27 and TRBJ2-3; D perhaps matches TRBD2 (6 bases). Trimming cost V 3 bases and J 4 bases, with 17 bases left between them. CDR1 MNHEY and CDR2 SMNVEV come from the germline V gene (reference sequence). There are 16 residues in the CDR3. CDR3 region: CASSFLNRLASDTQYF. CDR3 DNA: TGTGCCAGCAGTTTTTTGAATCGGCTAGCGTCAGATACGCAGTATTTT.

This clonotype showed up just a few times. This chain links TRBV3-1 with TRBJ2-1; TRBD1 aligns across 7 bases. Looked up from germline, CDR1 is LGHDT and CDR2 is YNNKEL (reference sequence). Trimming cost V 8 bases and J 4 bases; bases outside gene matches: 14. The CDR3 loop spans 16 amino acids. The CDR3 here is CASGRFRDSVYNEQFF. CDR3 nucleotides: TGTGCCAGCGGAAGATTCCGGGACAGTGTTTACAATGAGCAGTTCTTC.

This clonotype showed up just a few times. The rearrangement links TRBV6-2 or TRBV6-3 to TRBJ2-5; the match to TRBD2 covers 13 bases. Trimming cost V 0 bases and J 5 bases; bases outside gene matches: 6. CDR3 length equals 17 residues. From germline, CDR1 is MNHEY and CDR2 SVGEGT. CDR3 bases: TGTGCCAGCAGTTACTCGTACCCGACTAGCGGGAGGGAGACCCAGTACTTC. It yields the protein CASSYSYPTSGRETQYF.

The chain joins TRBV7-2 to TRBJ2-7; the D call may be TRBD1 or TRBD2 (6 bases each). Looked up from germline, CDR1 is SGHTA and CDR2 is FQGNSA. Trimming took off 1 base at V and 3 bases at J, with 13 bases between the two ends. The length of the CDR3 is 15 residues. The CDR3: CASSLEGGRFYEQYF. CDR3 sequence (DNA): TGTGCCAGCAGCTTAGAAGGGGGGCGCTTCTACGAGCAGTACTTC.

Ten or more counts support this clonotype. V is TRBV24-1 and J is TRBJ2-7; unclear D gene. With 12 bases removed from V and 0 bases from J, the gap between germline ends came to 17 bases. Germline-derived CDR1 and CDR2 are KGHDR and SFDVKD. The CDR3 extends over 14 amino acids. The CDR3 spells CAVNLQTGSYEQYF. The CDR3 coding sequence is TGTGCCGTCAACCTACAGACGGGCTCCTACGAGCAGTACTTC.

The CDR3 DNA is TGTGCCATCAACCCCGGAGTGCGGGGTGACAATGAGCAGTTCTTC. This gives the protein CAINPGVRGDNEQFF. The gene calls are TRBV10-3 and TRBJ2-1; perhaps TRBD2 as D (6 bases). Trimming left V 7 bases short and J 5 bases short, with 18 bases between. CDR3 size: 15 residues. Germline lookup yields CDR1 ENHRY and CDR2 SYGVKD.

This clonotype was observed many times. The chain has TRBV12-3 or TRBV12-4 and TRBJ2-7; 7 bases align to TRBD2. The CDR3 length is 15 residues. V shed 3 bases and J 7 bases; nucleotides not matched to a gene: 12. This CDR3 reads CASSFGVPGGLEQYF. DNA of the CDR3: TGTGCCAGCAGTTTTGGAGTCCCGGGGGGATTAGAGCAGTACTTC.

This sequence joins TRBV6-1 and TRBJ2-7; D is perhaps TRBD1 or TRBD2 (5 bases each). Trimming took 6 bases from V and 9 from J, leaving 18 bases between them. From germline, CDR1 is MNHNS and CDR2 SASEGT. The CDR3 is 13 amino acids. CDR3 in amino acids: CASRRTREGRQYF. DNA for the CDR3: TGTGCCAGCAGGCGAACGAGAGAGGGGAGGCAGTACTTC.

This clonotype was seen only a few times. The CDR3 loop is CASSSGQGRDSPLHF. The CDR3 DNA reads as TGTGCCAGCAGTTCCGGACAGGGGCGAGATTCACCCCTCCACTTT. The chain has TRBV27 and TRBJ1-6, with 9 bases aligning to TRBD1. Germline-derived CDR1 and CDR2 are MNHEY and SMNVEV (reference sequence). With 4 bases clipped from V and 8 bases from J, the junction kept 6 bases outside the gene matches. The CDR3 is made up of 15 amino acids.

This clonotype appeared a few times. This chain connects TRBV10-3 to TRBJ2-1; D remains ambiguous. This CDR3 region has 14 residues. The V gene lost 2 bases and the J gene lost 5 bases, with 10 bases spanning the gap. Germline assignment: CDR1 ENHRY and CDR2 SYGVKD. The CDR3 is CAISETVLDNEQFF. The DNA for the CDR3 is TGTGCCATCAGTGAGACAGTATTAGACAATGAGCAGTTCTTC.

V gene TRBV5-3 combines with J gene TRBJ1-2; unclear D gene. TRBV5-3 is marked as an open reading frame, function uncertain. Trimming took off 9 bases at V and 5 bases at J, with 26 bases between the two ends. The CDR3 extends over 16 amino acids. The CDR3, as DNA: TGTGCCATGAGCTTGGGAAGGGCAGGACGACCTTATGGCTACACCTTC. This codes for CAMSLGRAGRPYGYTF.

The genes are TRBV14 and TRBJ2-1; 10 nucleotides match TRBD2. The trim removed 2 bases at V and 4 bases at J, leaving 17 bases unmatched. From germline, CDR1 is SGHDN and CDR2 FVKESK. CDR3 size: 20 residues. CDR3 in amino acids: CASSQTGGSGRLGTYNEQFF. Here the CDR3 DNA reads TGTGCCAGCAGCCAAACTGGAGGTAGCGGGAGGCTTGGGACTTACAATGAGCAGTTCTTC.

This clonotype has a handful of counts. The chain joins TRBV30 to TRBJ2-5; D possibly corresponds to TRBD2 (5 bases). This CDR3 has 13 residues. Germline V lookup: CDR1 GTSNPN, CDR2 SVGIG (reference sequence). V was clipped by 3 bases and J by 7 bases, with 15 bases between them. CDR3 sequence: CAWRPREHLTQYF. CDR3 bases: TGTGCCTGGAGACCTAGGGAGCATTTGACCCAGTACTTC.

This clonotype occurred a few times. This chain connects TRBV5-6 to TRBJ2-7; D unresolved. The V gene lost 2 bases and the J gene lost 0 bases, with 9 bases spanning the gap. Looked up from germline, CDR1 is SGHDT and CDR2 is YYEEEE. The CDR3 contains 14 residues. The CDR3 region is CASSFYRFSYEQYF. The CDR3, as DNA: TGTGCCAGCAGCTTTTACCGCTTCTCCTACGAGCAGTACTTC.

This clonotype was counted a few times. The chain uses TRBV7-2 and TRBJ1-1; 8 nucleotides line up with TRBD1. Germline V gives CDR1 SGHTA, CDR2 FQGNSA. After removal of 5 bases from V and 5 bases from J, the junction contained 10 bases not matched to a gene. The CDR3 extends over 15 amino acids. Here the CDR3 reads CASSADRARVTEAFF. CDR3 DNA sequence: TGTGCCAGCAGCGCGGACAGGGCGAGGGTGACTGAAGCTTTCTTT.

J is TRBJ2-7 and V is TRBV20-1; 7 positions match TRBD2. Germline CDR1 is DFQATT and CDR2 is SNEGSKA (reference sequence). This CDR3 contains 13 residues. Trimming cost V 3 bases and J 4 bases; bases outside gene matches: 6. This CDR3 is CSARSSGVYEQYF. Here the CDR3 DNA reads TGCAGTGCTAGGTCTAGCGGAGTTTACGAGCAGTACTTC.

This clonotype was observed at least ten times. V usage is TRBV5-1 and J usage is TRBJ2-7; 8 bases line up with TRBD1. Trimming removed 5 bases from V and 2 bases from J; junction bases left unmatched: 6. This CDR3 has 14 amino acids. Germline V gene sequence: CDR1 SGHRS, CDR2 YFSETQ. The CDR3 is CASSLQDRAYEQYF. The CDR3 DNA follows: TGCGCCAGCAGTCTCCAGGACAGGGCCTACGAGCAGTACTTC.

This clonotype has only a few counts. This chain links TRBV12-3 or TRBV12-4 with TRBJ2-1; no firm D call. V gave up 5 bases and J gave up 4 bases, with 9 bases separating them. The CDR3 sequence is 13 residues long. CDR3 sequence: CASSITPYNEQFF. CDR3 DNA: TGTGCCAGCAGTATTACACCGTACAATGAGCAGTTCTTC.

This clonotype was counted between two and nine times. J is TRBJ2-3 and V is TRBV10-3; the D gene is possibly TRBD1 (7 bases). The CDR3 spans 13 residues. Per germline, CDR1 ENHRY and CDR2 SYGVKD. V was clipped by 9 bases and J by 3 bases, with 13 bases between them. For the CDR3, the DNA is TGTGCCATGCGGGACAGTCTTACAGATACGCAGTATTTT. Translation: CAMRDSLTDTQYF.

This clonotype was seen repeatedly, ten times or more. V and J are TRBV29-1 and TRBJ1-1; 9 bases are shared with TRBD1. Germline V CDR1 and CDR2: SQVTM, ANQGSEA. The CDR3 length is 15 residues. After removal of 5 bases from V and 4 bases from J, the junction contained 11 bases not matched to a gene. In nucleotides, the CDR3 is TGCAGCGTTTCATCCGGACAGGGGTACCTCACTGAAGCTTTCTTT. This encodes CSVSSGQGYLTEAFF.

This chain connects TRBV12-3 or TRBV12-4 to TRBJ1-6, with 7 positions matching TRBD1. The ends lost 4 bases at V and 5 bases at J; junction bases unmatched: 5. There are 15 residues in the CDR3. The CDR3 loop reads CASSSDRVDNSPLHF. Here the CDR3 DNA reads TGTGCCAGCAGTTCCGACAGGGTTGATAATTCACCCCTCCACTTT.

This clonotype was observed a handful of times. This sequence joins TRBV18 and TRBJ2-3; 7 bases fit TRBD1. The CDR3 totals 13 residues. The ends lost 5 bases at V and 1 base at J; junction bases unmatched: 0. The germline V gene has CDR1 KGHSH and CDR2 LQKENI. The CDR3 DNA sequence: TGTGCCAGCTCAGGACAGGGCACAGATACGCAGTATTTT. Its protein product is CASSGQGTDTQYF.

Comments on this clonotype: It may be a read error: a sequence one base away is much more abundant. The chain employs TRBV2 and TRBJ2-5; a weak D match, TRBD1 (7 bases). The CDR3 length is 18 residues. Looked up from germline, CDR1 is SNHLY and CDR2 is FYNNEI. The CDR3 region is CTSSSLPPLRGTEETQYF. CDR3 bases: TGTACCAGCAGTTCTCTTCCCCCTCTCCGCGGGACAGAAGAGACCCAGTACTTC.

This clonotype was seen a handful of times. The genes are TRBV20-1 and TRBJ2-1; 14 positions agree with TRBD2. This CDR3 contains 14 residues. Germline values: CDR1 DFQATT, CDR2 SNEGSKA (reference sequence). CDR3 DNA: TGCAGCGCAAGAAGACTAGCGGGAGGGAATGAGCAGTTCTTC. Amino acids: CSARRLAGGNEQFF.

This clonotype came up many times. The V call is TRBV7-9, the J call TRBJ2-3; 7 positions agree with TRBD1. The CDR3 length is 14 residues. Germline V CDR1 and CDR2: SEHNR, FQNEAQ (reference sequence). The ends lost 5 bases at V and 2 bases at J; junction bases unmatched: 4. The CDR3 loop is CASSEGQFTDTQYF. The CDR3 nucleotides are TGTGCCAGCAGCGAGGGACAGTTCACAGATACGCAGTATTTT. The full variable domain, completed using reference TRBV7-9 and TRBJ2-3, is DTGVSQNPRHKITKRGQNVTFRCDPISEHNRLYWYRQTLGQGPEFLTYFQNEAQLEKSRLLSDRFSAERPKGSFSTLEIQRTEQGDSAMYLCASSEGQFTDTQYFGPGTRLTVL.

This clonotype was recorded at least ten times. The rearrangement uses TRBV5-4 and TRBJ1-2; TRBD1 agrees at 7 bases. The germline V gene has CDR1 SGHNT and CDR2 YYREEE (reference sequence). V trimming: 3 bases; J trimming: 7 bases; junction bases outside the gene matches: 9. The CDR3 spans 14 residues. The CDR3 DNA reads TGTGCCAGCAGCTCCCTTAGAGGGGGCCTTGGCTACACCTTC. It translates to CASSSLRGGLGYTF. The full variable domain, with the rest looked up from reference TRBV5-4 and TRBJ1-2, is ETGVTQSPTHLIKTRGQQVTLRCSSQSGHNTVSWYQQALGQGPQFIFQYYREEENGRGNFPPRFSGLQFPNYSSELNVNALELDDSALYLCASSSLRGGLGYTFGSGTRLTVV.